This T cell receptor beta chain was sequenced in a study of blood T cells in healthy people across ages. There are a few counts of this clonotype. Its antigen remains unidentified. Germline CDR1 is SEHNR and CDR2 is FQNEAQ (reference sequence). The length of the CDR3 is 13 residues. V lost 8 bases, J lost 9 bases, and 14 bases lay in between. Each individual donor underwent a draw of approximately 10 milliliters of peripheral blood. Isolated PBMCs totaled at least 7 million in each sample. A second PCR, run for about 6 to 11 cycles, used a sample-barcoded 5' primer plus a J-beta primer mix. MiXCR was run by TCRdb on the 5' RACE reads, yielding one entry per CDR3 protein. The table lists about 680,000 distinct CDR3 sequences, 45% to 50% of them singletons, with under 35% in the top ten. General study points: Both higher diversity and more naive CD4+ cells marked long-lived donors when set against aged donors.

The chain uses TRBV7-9 and TRBJ1-6; D gene ambiguous. This TCR came from an older woman in good health. The source material was blood. DNA for the CDR3: TGTGCCAGCTCGGAGGGATTCTTTTCACCCCTCCACTTT. Encoded protein: CASSEGFFSPLHF. Full variable domain (remainder filled in from reference TRBV7-9 and TRBJ1-6): DTGVSQNPRHKITKRGQNVTFRCDPISEHNRLYWYRQTLGQGPEFLTYFQNEAQLEKSRLLSDRFSAERPKGSFSTLEIQRTEQGDSAMYLCASSEGFFSPLHFGNGTRLTVT.